This TCR beta chain derives from a study of metastatic and nonmetastatic thyroid tumors. Study-level information: The authors compared repertoires across blood and tumor or nodule tissue from malignant and benign thyroid patients.

This clone appeared many times. Its cognate antigen is unknown. Original processing notes: The study built a papillary thyroid cancer distant-metastasis classifier from CDR3 differences across clinicopathological groups. TCRdb re-called clones from the PCR reads using MiXCR. TCRdb's processing, not the authors' own work, is the source of the V and J calls. The sample contains around 16,000 clones, about 26% of which appear only once. Before thyroid surgery, none of the patients had received any treatment. Broader study findings: Relative to benign nodules, malignant thyroid tumors were reportedly characterized by significantly elevated TCR beta diversity in blood and tumor.

The sequenced material came from blood. The receptor comes from a male donor with papillary thyroid cancer or a benign thyroid nodule (not recorded which). Some clones in this sample may be carry-over from other donors' samples.

Here the CDR3 reads CASSQGRAYGDQPQHF. Here the CDR3 DNA reads TGCGCCAGCAGCCAGGGCCGGGCCTACGGGGATCAGCCCCAGCATTTT. The chain couples TRBV4-1 to TRBJ1-5; unclear D gene. The CDR3 is made up of 16 amino acids. From germline, CDR1 is MGHRA and CDR2 YSYEKL. The V and J ends lost 3 bases and 5 bases respectively, with 17 bases between them.